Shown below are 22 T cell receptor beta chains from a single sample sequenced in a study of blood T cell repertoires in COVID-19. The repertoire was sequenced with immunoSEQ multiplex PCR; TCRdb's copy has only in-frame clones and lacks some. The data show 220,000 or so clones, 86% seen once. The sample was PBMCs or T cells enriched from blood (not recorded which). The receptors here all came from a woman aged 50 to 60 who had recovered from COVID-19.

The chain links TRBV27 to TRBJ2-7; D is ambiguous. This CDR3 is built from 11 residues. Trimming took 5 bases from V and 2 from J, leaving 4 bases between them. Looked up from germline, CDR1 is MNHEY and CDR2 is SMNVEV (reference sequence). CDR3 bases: TGTGCCAGCAGTGACACCTACGAGCAGTACTTC. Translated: CASSDTYEQYF.

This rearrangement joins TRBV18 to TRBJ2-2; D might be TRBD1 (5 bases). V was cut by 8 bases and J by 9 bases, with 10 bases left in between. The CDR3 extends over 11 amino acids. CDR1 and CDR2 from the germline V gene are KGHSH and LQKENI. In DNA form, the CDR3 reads TGTGCCAGCAAAGGGGCTCGGGAGCTGTTTTTT. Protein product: CASKGARELFF.

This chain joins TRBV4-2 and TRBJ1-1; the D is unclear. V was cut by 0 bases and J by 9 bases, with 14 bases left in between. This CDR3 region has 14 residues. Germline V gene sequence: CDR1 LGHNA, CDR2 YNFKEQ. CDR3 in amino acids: CASSQDGRESKAFF. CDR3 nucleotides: TGTGCCAGCAGCCAAGATGGGCGGGAATCCAAAGCTTTCTTT.

Here the CDR3 DNA reads TGTGCCAGCAGTCCTAGCACAGATACGCAGTATTTT. Its translation is CASSPSTDTQYF. The rearrangement uses TRBV27 and TRBJ2-3; D is unclear. V shed 5 bases and J shed 0 bases, with 3 bases lying between them. The CDR3 sequence is 12 residues long. Germline assignment: CDR1 MNHEY and CDR2 SMNVEV (reference sequence).

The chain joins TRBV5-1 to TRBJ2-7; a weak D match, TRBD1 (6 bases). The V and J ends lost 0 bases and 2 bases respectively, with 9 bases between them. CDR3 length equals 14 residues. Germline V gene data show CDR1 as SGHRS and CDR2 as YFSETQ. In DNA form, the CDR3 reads TGCGCCAGCAGCTTGGTGGCAGGGGCCTACGAGCAGTACTTC. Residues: CASSLVAGAYEQYF. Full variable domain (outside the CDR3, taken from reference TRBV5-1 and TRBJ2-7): KAGVTQTPRYLIKTRGQQVTLSCSPISGHRSVSWYQQTPGQGLQFLFEYFSETQRNKGNFPGRFSGRQFSNSRSEMNVSTLELGDSALYLCASSLVAGAYEQYFGPGTRLTVT.

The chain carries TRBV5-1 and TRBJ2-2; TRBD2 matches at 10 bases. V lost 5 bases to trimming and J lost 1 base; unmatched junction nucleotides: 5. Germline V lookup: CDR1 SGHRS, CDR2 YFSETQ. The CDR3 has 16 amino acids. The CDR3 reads CASRSSSGRNTGELFF. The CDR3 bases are TGCGCCAGCAGATCTTCTAGCGGGAGGAACACCGGGGAGCTGTTTTTT.

The CDR3 region is CASSYVAGFSEAFF. The CDR3 region has the DNA TGTGCCAGCAGTTACGTGGCTGGCTTTTCTGAAGCTTTCTTT. The J gene is TRBJ1-1, the V gene TRBV6-5; no clear D gene. V dropped 2 bases and J dropped 6 bases, with 13 bases sitting between them. The CDR3 spans 14 residues. Germline V lookup: CDR1 MNHEY, CDR2 SVGAGI.

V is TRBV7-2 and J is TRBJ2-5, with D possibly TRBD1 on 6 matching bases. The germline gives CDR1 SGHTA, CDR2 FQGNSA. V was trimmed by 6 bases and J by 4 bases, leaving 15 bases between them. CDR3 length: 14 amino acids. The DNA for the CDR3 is TGTGCCAGCAGTGGGGGCGGGCGACGAGAGACCCAGTACTTC. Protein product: CASSGGGRRETQYF.

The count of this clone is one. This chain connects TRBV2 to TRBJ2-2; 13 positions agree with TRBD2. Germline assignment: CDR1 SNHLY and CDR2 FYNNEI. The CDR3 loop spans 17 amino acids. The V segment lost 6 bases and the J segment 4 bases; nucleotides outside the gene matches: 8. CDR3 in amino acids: CASRETSGRRGTGELFF. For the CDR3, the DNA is TGTGCCAGCAGGGAGACTAGCGGGAGGAGAGGCACCGGGGAGCTGTTTTTT.

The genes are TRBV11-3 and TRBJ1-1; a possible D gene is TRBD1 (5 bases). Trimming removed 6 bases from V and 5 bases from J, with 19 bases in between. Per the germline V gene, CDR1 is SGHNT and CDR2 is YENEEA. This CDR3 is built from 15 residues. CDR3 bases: TGTGCCAGCAGGTCAGGGTGGGGTGGAGGGACTGAAGCTTTCTTT. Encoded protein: CASRSGWGGGTEAFF.

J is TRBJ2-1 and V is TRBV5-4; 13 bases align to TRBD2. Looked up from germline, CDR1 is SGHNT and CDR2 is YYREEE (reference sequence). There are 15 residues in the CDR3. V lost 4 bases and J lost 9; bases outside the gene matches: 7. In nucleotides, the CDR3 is TGTGCCAGCAGCCTCGGACTAGCGGGAGACGGTGAGCAGTTCTTC. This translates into CASSLGLAGDGEQFF.

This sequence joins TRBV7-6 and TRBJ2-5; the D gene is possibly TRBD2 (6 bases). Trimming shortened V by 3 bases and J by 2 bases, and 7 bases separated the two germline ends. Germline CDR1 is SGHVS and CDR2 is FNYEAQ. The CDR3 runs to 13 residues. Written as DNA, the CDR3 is TGTGCCAGCAGCTTCGGACTACAAGAGACCCAGTACTTC. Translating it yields CASSFGLQETQYF.

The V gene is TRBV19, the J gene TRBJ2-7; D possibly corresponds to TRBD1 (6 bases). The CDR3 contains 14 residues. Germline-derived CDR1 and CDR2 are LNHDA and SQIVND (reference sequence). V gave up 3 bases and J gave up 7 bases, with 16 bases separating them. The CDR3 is CASSISSGVGEQYF. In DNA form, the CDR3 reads TGTGCCAGTAGTATTAGCTCAGGGGTGGGTGAGCAGTACTTC.

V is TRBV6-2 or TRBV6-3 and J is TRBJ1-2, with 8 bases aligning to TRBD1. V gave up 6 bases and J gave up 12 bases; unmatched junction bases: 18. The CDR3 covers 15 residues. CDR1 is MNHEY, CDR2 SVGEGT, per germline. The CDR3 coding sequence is TGTGCCAGCAGCCTTACTACGACAGGGGATTTTCGGGACACCTTC. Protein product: CASSLTTTGDFRDTF.

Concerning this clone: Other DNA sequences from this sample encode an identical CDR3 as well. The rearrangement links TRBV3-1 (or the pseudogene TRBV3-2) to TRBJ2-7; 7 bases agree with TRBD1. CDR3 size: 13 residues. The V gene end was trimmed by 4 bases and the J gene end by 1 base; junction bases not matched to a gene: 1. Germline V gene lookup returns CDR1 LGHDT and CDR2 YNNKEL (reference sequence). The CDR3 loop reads CASSRDSSYEQYF. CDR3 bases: TGTGCCAGCAGCCGGGACAGTTCCTACGAGCAGTACTTC.

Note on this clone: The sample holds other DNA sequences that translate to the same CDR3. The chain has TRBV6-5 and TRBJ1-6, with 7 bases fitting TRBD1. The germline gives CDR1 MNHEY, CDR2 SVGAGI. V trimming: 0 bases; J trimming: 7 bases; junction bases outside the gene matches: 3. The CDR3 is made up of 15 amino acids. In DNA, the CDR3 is TGTGCCAGCAGTTACTCCGGGACAGCAAATTCACCCCTCCACTTT. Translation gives CASSYSGTANSPLHF.

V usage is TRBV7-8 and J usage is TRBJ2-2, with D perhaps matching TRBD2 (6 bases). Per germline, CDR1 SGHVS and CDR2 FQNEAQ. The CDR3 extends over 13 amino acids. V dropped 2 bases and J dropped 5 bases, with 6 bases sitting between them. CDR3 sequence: CASSLRGTGELFF. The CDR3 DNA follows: TGTGCCAGCAGCTTACGGGGGACCGGGGAGCTGTTTTTT.

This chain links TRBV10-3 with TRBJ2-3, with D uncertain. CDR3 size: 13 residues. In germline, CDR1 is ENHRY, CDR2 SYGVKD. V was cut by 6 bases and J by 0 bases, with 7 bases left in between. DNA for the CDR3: TGTGCCATCAGCTCGACTAGCACAGATACGCAGTATTTT. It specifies CAISSTSTDTQYF.

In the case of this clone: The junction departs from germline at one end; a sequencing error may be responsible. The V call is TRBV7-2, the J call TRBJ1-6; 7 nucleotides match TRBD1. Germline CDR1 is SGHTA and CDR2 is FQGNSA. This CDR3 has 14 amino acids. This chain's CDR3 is CATSWDSQNSPLHF. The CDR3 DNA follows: TGTGCCACCAGCTGGGACAGCCAGAATTCACCCCTCCACTTT.

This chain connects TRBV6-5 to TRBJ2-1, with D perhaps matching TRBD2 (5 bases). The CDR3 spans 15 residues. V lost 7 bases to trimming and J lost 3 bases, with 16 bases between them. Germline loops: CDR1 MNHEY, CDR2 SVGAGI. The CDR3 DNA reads TGTGCCAGCAACCCCTCGAGGGTTTTCTACAATGAGCAGTTCTTC. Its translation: CASNPSRVFYNEQFF.

The CDR3 DNA sequence: TGTGCCTGCAGGGACAGGGGGCGTAATTCACCCCTCCACTTT. It codes for CACRDRGRNSPLHF. The J gene is TRBJ1-6, the V gene TRBV30, with 12 bases fitting TRBD1. V trimming: 6 bases; J trimming: 6 bases; junction bases outside the gene matches: 3. Per the germline V gene, CDR1 is GTSNPN and CDR2 is SVGIG (reference sequence). This CDR3 has 14 amino acids.

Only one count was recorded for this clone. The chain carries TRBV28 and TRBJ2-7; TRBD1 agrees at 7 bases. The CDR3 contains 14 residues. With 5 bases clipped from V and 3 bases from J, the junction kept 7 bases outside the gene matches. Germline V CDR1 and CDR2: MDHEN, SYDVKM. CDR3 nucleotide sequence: TGTGCCAGCAGTCGACTGGGACAGTACTACGAGCAGTACTTC. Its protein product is CASSRLGQYYEQYF.